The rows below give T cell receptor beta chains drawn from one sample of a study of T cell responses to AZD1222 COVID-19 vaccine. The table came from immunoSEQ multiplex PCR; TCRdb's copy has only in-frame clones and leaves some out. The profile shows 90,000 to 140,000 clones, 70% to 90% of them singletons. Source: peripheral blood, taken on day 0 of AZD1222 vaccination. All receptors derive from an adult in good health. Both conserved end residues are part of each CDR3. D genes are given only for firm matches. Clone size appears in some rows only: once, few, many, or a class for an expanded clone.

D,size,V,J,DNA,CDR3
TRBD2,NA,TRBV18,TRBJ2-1,TGTGCCAGCTCACCACGAAGACTAGCGGGTTCGTATGAGCAGTTCTTC,CASSPRRLAGSYEQFF
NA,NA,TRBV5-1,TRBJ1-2,TGCGCCAGCAGCTTCGACAGGACAGGCTACACCTTC,CASSFDRTGYTF
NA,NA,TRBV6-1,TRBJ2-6,TGTGCCAGCAGTGACACAGGGTTCCGGGTCCCTGGGGCCAACGTCCTGACTTTC,CASSDTGFRVPGANVLTF
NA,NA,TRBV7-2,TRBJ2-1,TGTGCCAGCAGCTTATATCGGAGTCTCGGCTACAATGAGCAGTTCTTC,CASSLYRSLGYNEQFF
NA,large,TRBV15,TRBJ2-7,TGTGCCACCAGCAGACCCCGAAGTGGCGAGCAGTACTTC,CATSRPRSGEQYF
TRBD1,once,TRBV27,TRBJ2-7,TGTGCCAGCAGAATTACCCAGGGGGTGCAGTACTTC,CASRITQGVQYF
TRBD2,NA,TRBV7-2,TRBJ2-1,TGTGCCAGCAGCCCCTGGACTAGCGGGAGTAATGAGCAGTTCTTC,CASSPWTSGSNEQFF
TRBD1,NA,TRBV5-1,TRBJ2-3,TGCGCCAGCAGCCCGGACAGGGTGACAGATACGCAGTATTTT,CASSPDRVTDTQYF
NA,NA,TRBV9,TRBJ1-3,TGTGCCAGCAGCGCCCCACCGGGCTCTGGAAACACCATATATTTT,CASSAPPGSGNTIYF
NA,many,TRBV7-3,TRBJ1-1,TGTGCCAGCAGCCCTGGGGGCAGAAAGAACACTGAAGCTTTCTTT,CASSPGGRKNTEAFF
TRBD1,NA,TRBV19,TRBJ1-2,TGTGCCAGTGGACAGGGCCGCTATGGCTACACCTTC,CASGQGRYGYTF
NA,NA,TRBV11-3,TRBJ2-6,TGTGCCAGCAGCCCGGACAGTCAGGGGGCCAACGTCCTGACTTTC,CASSPDSQGANVLTF
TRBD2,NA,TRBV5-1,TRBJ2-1,TGCGCCAGCAGCACGGGACTAGCGGGCAATGAGCAGTTCTTC,CASSTGLAGNEQFF
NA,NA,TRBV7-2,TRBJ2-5,TGTGCCAGCAGCTCCTCTTTTGAGGAGACCCAGTACTTC,CASSSSFEETQYF
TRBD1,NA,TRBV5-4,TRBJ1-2,TGTGCCAGCAGCACGGGACAGGGATATTCTGGCTACACCTTC,CASSTGQGYSGYTF
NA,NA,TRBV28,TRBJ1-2,TGTGCCAGCAGTTCCCGCTCGGCGGGGGGTAGTTATGGCTACACCTTC,CASSSRSAGGSYGYTF
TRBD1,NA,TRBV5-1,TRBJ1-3,TGCGCCAGCAGCTTGGGTCCAGGGGGGCTTGGAAACACCATATATTTT,CASSLGPGGLGNTIYF
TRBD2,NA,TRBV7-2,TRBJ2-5,TGTGCCAGCACCCGTAGTACTAGCGGGAGTGGGACCCAGTACTTC,CASTRSTSGSGTQYF
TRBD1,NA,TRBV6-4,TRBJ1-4,TGTGCCAGCAGTGACCCGACAGGGCGCAATGAAAAACTGTTTTTT,CASSDPTGRNEKLFF
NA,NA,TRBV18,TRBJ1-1,TGTGCCAGCTCACCACAGTCCAGTAACACTGAAGCTTTCTTT,CASSPQSSNTEAFF
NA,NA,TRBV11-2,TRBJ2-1,TGTGCCAGCAGCCGAAGCCCCACCTACGACGCGGACTCCTACAATGAGCAGTTCTTC,CASSRSPTYDADSYNEQFF
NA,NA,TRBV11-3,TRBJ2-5,TGTGCCAGCAGCTCCCGCGGGGGCAGAGAGACCCAGTACTTC,CASSSRGGRETQYF
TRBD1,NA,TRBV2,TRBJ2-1,TGTGCCAGCTCCCGGGACAGCAACAATGAGCAGTTCTTC,CASSRDSNNEQFF
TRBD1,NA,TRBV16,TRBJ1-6,TGTGCCAGCAGTCATGGACAGGGAGGTTCACCCCTCCACTTT,CASSHGQGGSPLHF
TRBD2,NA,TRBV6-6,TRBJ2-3,TGTGCCAGCAGTCCCGATACTCGGGGGGATTACACAGATACGCAGTATTTT,CASSPDTRGDYTDTQYF
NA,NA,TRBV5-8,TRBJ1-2,TGTGCCAGCAGCCCCCCGACCACAGGGTTGGGGAACTATGGCTACACCTTC,CASSPPTTGLGNYGYTF
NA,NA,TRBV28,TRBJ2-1,TGTGCCAGCAGTTTACTCCCGGGGCGAGACTATGAGCAGTTCTTC,CASSLLPGRDYEQFF
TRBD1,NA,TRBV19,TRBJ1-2,TGTGCCAGTAGTACCCGACAGGGTGTTGTTGGAGGCTACACCTTC,CASSTRQGVVGGYTF
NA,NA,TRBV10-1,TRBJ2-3,TGCGCCAGCAGTGAGTCAACAGGGACGCAGTATTTT,CASSESTGTQYF
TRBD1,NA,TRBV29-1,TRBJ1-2,TGCAGCGTCCAGGGACAGGGACGTGGCTACACCTTC,CSVQGQGRGYTF
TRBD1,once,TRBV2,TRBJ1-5,TGTGCCAGCAGAGTCTTTGGGACAGCTAATAGCAATCAGCCCCAGCATTTT,CASRVFGTANSNQPQHF
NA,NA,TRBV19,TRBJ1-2,TGTGCCAGTACCATCTCCGGCAGCGCCTATGGCTACACCTTC,CASTISGSAYGYTF
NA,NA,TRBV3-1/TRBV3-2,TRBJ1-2,TGTGCCATTGCCCCCTGGGGGGGAGCTAACTATGGCTACACCTTC,CAIAPWGGANYGYTF
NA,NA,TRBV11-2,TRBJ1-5,TGTGCCAGCAGCTCGCAGCCGGGGGCTGGTCAGCCCCAGCATTTT,CASSSQPGAGQPQHF
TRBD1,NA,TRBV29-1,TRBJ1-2,TGCAGCGTCGCTAGTATGGGCAGGGACAGCAACTATGGCTACACCTTC,CSVASMGRDSNYGYTF
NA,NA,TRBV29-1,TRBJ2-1,TGCAGCGTTGAAGGGGGGAAGGTGGTGAGTGAGCAGTTCTTC,CSVEGGKVVSEQFF
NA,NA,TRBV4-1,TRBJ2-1,TGCGCCAGCAGCCGCGGCAGGGTATCCTACAATGAGCAGTTCTTC,CASSRGRVSYNEQFF
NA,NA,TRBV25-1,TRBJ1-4,TGTGCCAGCAGTGACCCCGCGGACCCAAATGAAAAACTGTTTTTT,CASSDPADPNEKLFF
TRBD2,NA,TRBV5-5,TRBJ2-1,TGTGCCAGCAGCTTGGACGGGAGGGTGGGCAATGAGCAGTTCTTC,CASSLDGRVGNEQFF
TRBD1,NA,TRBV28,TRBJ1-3,TGTGCCAGCAGTTTAAGGACAGGGGGCTCTGGAAACACCATATATTTT,CASSLRTGGSGNTIYF
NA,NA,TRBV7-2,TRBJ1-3,TGTGCCAGCAGCGACAGACCACAGGTCACCTCTGGAAACACCATATATTTT,CASSDRPQVTSGNTIYF
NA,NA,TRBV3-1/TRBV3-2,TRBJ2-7,TGTGCCAGCAGCCAAGAGAACAGGGACTACGAGCAGTACTTC,CASSQENRDYEQYF
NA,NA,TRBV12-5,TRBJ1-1,TGTGCTAGTGGTTTGACGGGACTGACACTGAACACTGAAGCTTTCTTT,CASGLTGLTLNTEAFF